What follows are 25 T cell receptor beta chains derived from one specimen sequenced in a study of T cell responses to AZD1222 COVID-19 vaccine. The assay was immunoSEQ multiplex PCR, and TCRdb's table has in-frame clones only and misses some. The table records some 150,000 clones, roughly 90% of them present only once. Material: peripheral blood, obtained 28 days after the second AZD1222 dose. These receptor sequences come from an adult who received the AZD1222 COVID-19 vaccine.

The genes are TRBV4-3 and TRBJ1-1, with D uncertain. The CDR3 totals 15 residues. Trimming took off 0 bases at V and 4 bases at J, with 12 bases between the two ends. Germline V gives CDR1 LGHNA, CDR2 YSLEER. The CDR3 DNA reads TGCGCCAGCAGCCAAGATAACTCTGGATCCACTGAAGCTTTCTTT. Translating it yields CASSQDNSGSTEAFF.

The chain joins TRBV25-1 to TRBJ2-6; D uncertain. This CDR3 spans 16 amino acids. Trimming stripped 8 bases from V and 2 bases from J, with 16 bases between. Germline V gene lookup returns CDR1 MGHDK and CDR2 SYGVNS. CDR3 in DNA: TGTGCCAGCGCTGACTCTAGGCAGGCTGGGGCCAACGTCCTGACTTTC. It is translated as CASADSRQAGANVLTF.

This sequence joins TRBV28 and TRBJ1-5, with D hard to call. Germline V gene lookup returns CDR1 MDHEN and CDR2 SYDVKM. V was cut by 5 bases and J by 0 bases, with 11 bases left in between. The CDR3 is made up of 15 amino acids. The CDR3 loop reads CASSQPGSSNQPQHF. The CDR3 DNA sequence: TGTGCCAGCAGTCAACCGGGCAGTAGCAATCAGCCCCAGCATTTT.

The chain couples TRBV15 to TRBJ1-2, with D tentatively TRBD1 (6 bases). CDR3 length: 16 amino acids. Germline loops: CDR1 LNHNV, CDR2 YYDKDF (reference sequence). V was pared by 5 bases and J by 1 base, with 17 bases between. CDR3: CATSPGGAGDNYGYTF. CDR3 nucleotide sequence: TGTGCCACCAGCCCTGGTGGCGCAGGGGATAACTATGGCTACACCTTC.

The chain is built from TRBV29-1 and TRBJ1-2; 8 positions agree with TRBD1. The germline V gene has CDR1 SQVTM and CDR2 ANQGSEA. The V and J ends lost 8 bases and 6 bases, in that order; junction bases with no gene match: 5. This CDR3 contains 11 residues. CDR3 loop: CSHRGRDGYTF. In DNA form, the CDR3 reads TGCAGCCACAGGGGGAGGGATGGCTACACCTTC. Together with reference TRBV29-1 and TRBJ1-2, the CDR3 gives the full variable domain: SAVISQKPSRDICQRGTSLTIQCQVDSQVTMMFWYRQQPGQSLTLIATANQGSEATYESGFVIDKFPISRPNLTFSTLTVSNMSPEDSSIYLCSHRGRDGYTFGSGTRLTVV.

The chain carries TRBV18 and TRBJ2-3; tentatively, D is TRBD2 (5 bases). Germline V gives CDR1 KGHSH, CDR2 LQKENI. V lost 5 bases and J lost 0, with 12 bases in between. The CDR3 consists of 15 residues. The CDR3 region is CASSSYRGSTDTQYF. The CDR3 nucleotides read TGTGCCAGCTCAAGTTACAGAGGGAGCACAGATACGCAGTATTTT.

The genes are TRBV6-2 or TRBV6-3 and TRBJ2-1; 7 positions match TRBD2. After removal of 6 bases from V and 5 bases from J, the junction contained 7 bases not matched to a gene. In germline, CDR1 is MNHEY, CDR2 SVGEGT. The CDR3 runs to 14 residues. The CDR3 DNA follows: TGTGCCAGCAGCCGGACGGGGGGTCACAATGAGCAGTTCTTC. Amino acids: CASSRTGGHNEQFF.

This rearrangement joins TRBV28 to TRBJ2-7, with 11 bases identical to TRBD1. V gave up 6 bases and J gave up 1 base; unmatched junction bases: 8. This CDR3 contains 16 residues. CDR1 is MDHEN, CDR2 SYDVKM, per germline. The CDR3 DNA is TGTGCCAGCAGCCCATCGGGGACAGGGGGATCCTACGAGCAGTACTTC. This translates into CASSPSGTGGSYEQYF. Full variable domain (rest looked up from reference TRBV28 and TRBJ2-7): DVKVTQSSRYLVKRTGEKVFLECVQDMDHENMFWYRQDPGLGLRLIYFSYDVKMKEKGDIPEGYSVSREKKERFSLILESASTNQTSMYLCASSPSGTGGSYEQYFGPGTRLTVT.

This clone came up a few times. The DNA for the CDR3 is TGTGCCAGCAGCATGGACAGGGGTTACGAGCAGTACTTC. Protein: CASSMDRGYEQYF. The gene calls are TRBV5-5 and TRBJ2-7, with 9 bases aligning to TRBD1. The CDR3 has 13 residues. The trim removed 4 bases at V and 4 bases at J, leaving 3 bases unmatched. Per germline, CDR1 SGHKS and CDR2 YYEKEE (reference sequence).

The CDR3 DNA reads as TGTGCCACCAGCGACAGGGAGCAAGAGACCCAGTACTTC. It yields the protein CATSDREQETQYF. The chain combines TRBV24-1 with TRBJ2-5; 7 nucleotides agree with TRBD1. The germline CDR1 and CDR2 sequences are KGHDR and SFDVKD. The CDR3 consists of 13 residues. V shed 7 bases, J shed 2 bases, and the junction held 3 bases outside the gene matches.

The genes are TRBV5-1 and TRBJ1-6; D perhaps matches TRBD1 (5 bases). Trimming shortened V by 3 bases and J by 9 bases, and 13 bases separated the two germline ends. Germline V gives CDR1 SGHRS, CDR2 YFSETQ. The CDR3 has 14 residues. CDR3 sequence (DNA): TGCGCCAGCAGCTACCAGGGAGATGGTTCACCCCTCCACTTT. It is translated as CASSYQGDGSPLHF.

The chain links TRBV20-1 to TRBJ2-7; unclear D gene. CDR1 DFQATT and CDR2 SNEGSKA come from the germline V gene (reference sequence). V was clipped by 3 bases and J by 2 bases, with 11 bases between them. This CDR3 has 13 residues. CDR3 in amino acids: CSASERAPYEQYF. CDR3 nucleotides: TGCAGTGCTAGTGAAAGGGCCCCCTACGAGCAGTACTTC.

The chain combines TRBV7-9 with TRBJ2-1; 12 nucleotides line up with TRBD2. Unmatched junction bases numbered 11, after V lost 8 bases and J lost 6 bases. CDR1 is SEHNR and CDR2 is FQNEAQ in the germline V gene (reference sequence). The CDR3 runs to 16 residues. CDR3 region: CASGPDLGLAGNEQFF. The CDR3 coding sequence is TGTGCCAGCGGGCCTGACTTGGGACTAGCGGGCAATGAGCAGTTCTTC.

This rearrangement joins TRBV28 to TRBJ2-7; 9 bases agree with TRBD2. Trimming removed 7 bases from V and 4 bases from J; junction bases left unmatched: 8. This CDR3 contains 14 residues. The germline V gene encodes CDR1 MDHEN and CDR2 SYDVKM. CDR3 bases: TGTGCCAGCACCTCGGCGGGGGGGAGTTACGAGCAGTACTTC. It codes for CASTSAGGSYEQYF.

The CDR3 coding sequence is TGTGCCAGCAGCGTAGCCCCTAGCGAGGAGCAGTTCTTC. Translating gives CASSVAPSEEQFF. The chain recombines TRBV9 with TRBJ2-1; D might be TRBD2 (6 bases). Trimming removed 0 bases at V and 10 bases at J, with 11 bases between. CDR1 is SGDLS, CDR2 YYNGEE, per germline. The length of the CDR3 is 13 residues.

The chain employs TRBV5-1 and TRBJ1-3; D is ambiguous. Trimming pared 0 bases from V and 0 bases from J, leaving 10 bases between. CDR1 SGHRS and CDR2 YFSETQ come from the germline V gene. The CDR3 is made up of 16 amino acids. CDR3 sequence: CASSLGPKVSGNTIYF. CDR3 nucleotide sequence: TGCGCCAGCAGCTTGGGACCTAAAGTCTCTGGAAACACCATATATTTT.

Only one count was recorded for this clone. The V call is TRBV18, the J call TRBJ1-1; TRBD1 matches 9 bases. Looked up from germline, CDR1 is KGHSH and CDR2 is LQKENI. V gave up 0 bases and J gave up 0 bases; unmatched junction bases: 5. The length of the CDR3 is 17 residues. The CDR3 nucleotides read TGTGCCAGCTCACCACCTGGGACAGGGAGAATGAACACTGAAGCTTTCTTT. This codes for CASSPPGTGRMNTEAFF. The whole variable domain, filled in from reference TRBV18 and TRBJ1-1, reads NAGVMQNPRHLVRRRGQEARLRCSPMKGHSHVYWYRQLPEEGLKFMVYLQKENIIDESGMPKERFSAEFPKEGPSILRIQQVVRGDSAAYFCASSPPGTGRMNTEAFFGQGTRLTVV.

V gene TRBV11-2 combines with J gene TRBJ1-6; no clear D. CDR1 is SGHAT and CDR2 is FQNNGV in the germline V gene. The V end lost 7 bases, the J end lost 5 bases, and 9 bases lay between the germline ends. The CDR3 has 13 residues. CDR3 sequence reads: CASKDGNNSPLHF. CDR3 DNA: TGTGCCAGCAAGGACGGGAATAATTCACCCCTCCACTTT. The full variable domain, completed using reference TRBV11-2 and TRBJ1-6, is EAGVAQSPRYKIIEKRQSVAFWCNPISGHATLYWYQQILGQGPKLLIQFQNNGVVDDSQLPKDRFSAERLKGVDSTLKIQPAKLEDSAVYLCASKDGNNSPLHFGNGTRLTVT.

The chain employs TRBV18 and TRBJ2-1; TRBD2 agrees at 9 bases. This CDR3 has 16 amino acids. V lost 6 bases to trimming and J lost 7 bases; unmatched junction nucleotides: 13. Germline CDR1 KGHSH, CDR2 LQKENI. CDR3 residues: CASSPVGGRAGNEQFF. The CDR3 nucleotides read TGTGCCAGCTCCCCGGTCGGCGGGAGGGCCGGGAATGAGCAGTTCTTC.

The sample holds a few counts of this clone. This chain links TRBV11-1 with TRBJ1-3, with D unclear. The CDR3 runs to 13 residues. Trimming took 2 bases from V and 4 from J, leaving 6 bases between them. CDR1 and CDR2 (germline): SGHAT, FQDESV (reference sequence). CDR3 amino acids: CASSLQVGNTIYF. CDR3 nucleotides: TGTGCCAGCAGCTTACAGGTCGGAAACACCATATATTTT.

This clone showed up just once. V and J are TRBV11-1 and TRBJ2-7; 7 bases align to TRBD1. The length of the CDR3 is 15 residues. Germline trimming cut 3 bases from V and 3 bases from J; bases unmatched to any gene: 8. CDR1 and CDR2 from the germline V gene are SGHAT and FQDESV (reference sequence). The DNA of the CDR3 is TGTGCCAGCAGCTTTCGGACAGGTCCCGACTACGAGCAGTACTTC. Amino acids: CASSFRTGPDYEQYF.

The V and J genes are TRBV24-1 and TRBJ2-3; D not certain. This CDR3 is 16 amino acids long. The V gene's germline CDR1 is KGHDR and CDR2 SFDVKD. V lost 5 bases and J lost 0, with 14 bases in between. The CDR3 DNA reads TGTGCCACCAGTGGTGCTTGGCCGGATAGCACAGATACGCAGTATTTT. Translating gives CATSGAWPDSTDTQYF.

This sequence joins TRBV6-2 or TRBV6-3 and TRBJ2-3; D is unresolved. The CDR3 has 15 residues. Trimming stripped 0 bases from V and 0 bases from J, with 7 bases between. CDR1 is MNHEY, CDR2 SVGEGT, per germline. The CDR3 DNA reads as TGTGCCAGCAGTTACTCTTTGACTAGCACAGATACGCAGTATTTT. This encodes CASSYSLTSTDTQYF.

The V and J genes are TRBV6-5 and TRBJ2-1; TRBD2 matches at 8 bases. Germline V gives CDR1 MNHEY, CDR2 SVGAGI. CDR3 length: 12 residues. V was pared by 4 bases and J by 9 bases, with 2 bases of the junction left unmatched. The CDR3 spells CASSSTSAEQFF. CDR3 bases: TGTGCCAGCAGTTCGACTAGCGCTGAGCAGTTCTTC.

This chain joins TRBV5-1 and TRBJ1-2; 8 bases are a match to TRBD1. Germline loops: CDR1 SGHRS, CDR2 YFSETQ. This CDR3 comprises 14 residues. The trim removed 5 bases at V and 4 bases at J, leaving 7 bases unmatched. CDR3 in DNA: TGCGCCAGCAGGGATGACAGGGGAGGCTATGGCTACACCTTC. Protein sequence: CASRDDRGGYGYTF. Using reference TRBV5-1 and TRBJ1-2 for the parts outside the CDR3, the full variable domain is KAGVTQTPRYLIKTRGQQVTLSCSPISGHRSVSWYQQTPGQGLQFLFEYFSETQRNKGNFPGRFSGRQFSNSRSEMNVSTLELGDSALYLCASRDDRGGYGYTFGSGTRLTVV.